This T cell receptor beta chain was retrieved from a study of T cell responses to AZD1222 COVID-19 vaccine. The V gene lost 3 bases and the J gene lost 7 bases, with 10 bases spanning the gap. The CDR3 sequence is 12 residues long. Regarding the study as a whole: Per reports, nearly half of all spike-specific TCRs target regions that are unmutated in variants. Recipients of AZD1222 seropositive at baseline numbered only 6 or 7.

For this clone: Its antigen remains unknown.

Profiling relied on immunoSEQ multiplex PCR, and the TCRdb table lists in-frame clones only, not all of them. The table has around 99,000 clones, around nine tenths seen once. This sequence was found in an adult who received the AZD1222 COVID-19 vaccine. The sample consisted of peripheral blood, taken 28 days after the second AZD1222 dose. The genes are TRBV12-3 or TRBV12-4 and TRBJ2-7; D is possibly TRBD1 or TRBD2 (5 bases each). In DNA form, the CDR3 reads TGTGCCAGCAGTTTGGTAGGGACGGAGCAGTACTTC. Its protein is CASSLVGTEQYF.